This T cell receptor (beta chain) was observed in a study of shared clonotypes between healthy human individuals. General study results and limits: Clonotypes that were shared across four donors made up 4.5% to 5% of naive CD4 clonotypes. Memory subsets generally showed smaller estimated richness than naive subsets did.

The CDR3 runs to 15 residues. Trimming took 5 bases from V and 3 from J; bases not matched to a gene: 5. The germline gives CDR1 ENHRY, CDR2 SYGVKD. Sequenced by immunoSEQ multiplex PCR; TCRdb stores in-frame clones only, minus some. The sample includes over a million clones, roughly 74% of them seen just once. For this clone: The antigen remains undetermined.

Sequencing input: memory CD4+ T cells from PBMCs. Subset of the sample: CD45RA-negative fraction. The rearrangement joins TRBV10-3 to TRBJ2-1; 9 bases agree with TRBD1. This clonotype originated in a man aged 18 to 30 in good health. Some clones in this sample may be carry-over from other donors' samples. The CDR3 nucleotides read TGTGCCATCAGTAGGGACAGGGCTGGCTACAATGAGCAGTTCTTC. Translation: CAISRDRAGYNEQFF.